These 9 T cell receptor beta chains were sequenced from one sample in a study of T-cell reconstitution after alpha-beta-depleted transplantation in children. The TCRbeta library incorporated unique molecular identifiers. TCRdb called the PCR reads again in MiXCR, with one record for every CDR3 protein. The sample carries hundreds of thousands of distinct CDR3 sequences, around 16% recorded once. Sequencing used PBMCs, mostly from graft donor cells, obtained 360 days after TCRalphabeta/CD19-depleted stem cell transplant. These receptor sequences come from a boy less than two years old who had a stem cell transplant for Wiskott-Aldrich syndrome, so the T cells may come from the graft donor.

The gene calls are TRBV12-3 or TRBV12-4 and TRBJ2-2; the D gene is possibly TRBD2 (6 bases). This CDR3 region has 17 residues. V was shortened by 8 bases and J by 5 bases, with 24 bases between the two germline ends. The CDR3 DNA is TGTGCCAGCTGTAAGCGATCAGGCGGGGTGGAAACCGGGGAGCTGTTTTTT. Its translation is CASCKRSGGVETGELFF.

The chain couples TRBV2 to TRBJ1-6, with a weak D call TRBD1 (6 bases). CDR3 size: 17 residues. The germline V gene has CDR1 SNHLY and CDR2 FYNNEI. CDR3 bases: TGTACCTGCAGTTTTTGGGGAGGGGGACTATTCGGTTCACCCCTCCACTTT. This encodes CTCSFWGGGLFGSPLHF.

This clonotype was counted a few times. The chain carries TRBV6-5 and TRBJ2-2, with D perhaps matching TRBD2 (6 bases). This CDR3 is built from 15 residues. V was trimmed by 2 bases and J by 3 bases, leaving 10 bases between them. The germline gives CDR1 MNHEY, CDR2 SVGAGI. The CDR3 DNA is TGTGCCAGCAGTTACAACCCGGGGGACACCGGGGAGCTGTTTTTT. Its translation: CASSYNPGDTGELFF.

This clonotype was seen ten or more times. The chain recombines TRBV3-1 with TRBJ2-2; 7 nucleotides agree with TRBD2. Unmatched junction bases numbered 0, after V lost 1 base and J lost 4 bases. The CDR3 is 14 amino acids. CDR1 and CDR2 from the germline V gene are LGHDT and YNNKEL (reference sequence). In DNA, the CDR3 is TGTGCCAGCAGCCAAGGCGGGGGCACCGGGGAGCTGTTTTTT. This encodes CASSQGGGTGELFF.

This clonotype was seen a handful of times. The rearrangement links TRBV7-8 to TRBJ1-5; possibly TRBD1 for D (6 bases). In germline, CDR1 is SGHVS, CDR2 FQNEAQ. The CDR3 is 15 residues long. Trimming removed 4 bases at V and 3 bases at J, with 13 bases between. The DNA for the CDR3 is TGTGCCAGCAGCTCCGACAGGAACACCAATCAGCCCCAGCATTTT. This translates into CASSSDRNTNQPQHF. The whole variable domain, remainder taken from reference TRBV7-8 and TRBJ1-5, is GAGVSQSPRYKVAKRGQDVALRCDPISGHVSLFWYQQALGQGPEFLTYFQNEAQLDKSGLPSDRFFAERPEGSVSTLKIQRTQQEDSAVYLCASSSDRNTNQPQHFGDGTRLSIL.

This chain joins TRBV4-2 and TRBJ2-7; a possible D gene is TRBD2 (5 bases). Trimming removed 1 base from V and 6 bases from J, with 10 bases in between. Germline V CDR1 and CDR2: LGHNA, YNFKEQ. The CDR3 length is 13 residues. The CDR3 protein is CASSQGAVSEQYF. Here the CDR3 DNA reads TGTGCCAGCAGCCAAGGAGCGGTCTCCGAGCAGTACTTC.

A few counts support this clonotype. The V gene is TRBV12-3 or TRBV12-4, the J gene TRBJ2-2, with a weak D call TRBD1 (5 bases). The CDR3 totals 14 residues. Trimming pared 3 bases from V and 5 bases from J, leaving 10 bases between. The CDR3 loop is CASSLGRATGELFF. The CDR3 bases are TGTGCCAGCAGTTTGGGCAGGGCGACCGGGGAGCTGTTTTTT.

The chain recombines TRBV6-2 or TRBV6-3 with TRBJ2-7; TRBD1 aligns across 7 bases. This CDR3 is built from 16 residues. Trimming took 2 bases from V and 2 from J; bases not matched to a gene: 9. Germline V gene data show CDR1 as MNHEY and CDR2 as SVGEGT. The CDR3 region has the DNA TGTGCCAGCAGTTACGCGCGGACAGGAGGCCCCTACGAGCAGTACTTC. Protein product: CASSYARTGGPYEQYF.

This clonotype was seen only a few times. The CDR3 bases are TGTGCCTGGAGTGTATCCCTTTGGAGGGCCAATGAGCAGTTCTTC. Translation: CAWSVSLWRANEQFF. The rearrangement uses TRBV30 and TRBJ2-1; possible D gene TRBD2, 6 bases. With 0 bases removed from V and 6 bases from J, the gap between germline ends came to 15 bases. CDR3 length: 15 residues. The germline V gene encodes CDR1 GTSNPN and CDR2 SVGIG (reference sequence).